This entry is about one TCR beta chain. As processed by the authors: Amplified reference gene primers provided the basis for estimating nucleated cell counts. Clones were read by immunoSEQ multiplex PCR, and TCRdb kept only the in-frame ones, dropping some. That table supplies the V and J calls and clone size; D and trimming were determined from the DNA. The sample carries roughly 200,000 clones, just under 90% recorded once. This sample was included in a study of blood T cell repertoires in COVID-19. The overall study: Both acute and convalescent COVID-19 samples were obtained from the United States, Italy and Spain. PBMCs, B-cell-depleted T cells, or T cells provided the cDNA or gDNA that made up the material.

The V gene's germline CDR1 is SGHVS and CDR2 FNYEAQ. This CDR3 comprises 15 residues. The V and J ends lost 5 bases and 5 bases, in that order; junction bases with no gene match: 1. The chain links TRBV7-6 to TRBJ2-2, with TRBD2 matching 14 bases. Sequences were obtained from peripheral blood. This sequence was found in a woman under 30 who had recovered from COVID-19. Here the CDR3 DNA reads TGTGCCAGCAGCCGGACTAGCGGGGGGACCGGGGAGCTGTTTTTT. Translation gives CASSRTSGGTGELFF.